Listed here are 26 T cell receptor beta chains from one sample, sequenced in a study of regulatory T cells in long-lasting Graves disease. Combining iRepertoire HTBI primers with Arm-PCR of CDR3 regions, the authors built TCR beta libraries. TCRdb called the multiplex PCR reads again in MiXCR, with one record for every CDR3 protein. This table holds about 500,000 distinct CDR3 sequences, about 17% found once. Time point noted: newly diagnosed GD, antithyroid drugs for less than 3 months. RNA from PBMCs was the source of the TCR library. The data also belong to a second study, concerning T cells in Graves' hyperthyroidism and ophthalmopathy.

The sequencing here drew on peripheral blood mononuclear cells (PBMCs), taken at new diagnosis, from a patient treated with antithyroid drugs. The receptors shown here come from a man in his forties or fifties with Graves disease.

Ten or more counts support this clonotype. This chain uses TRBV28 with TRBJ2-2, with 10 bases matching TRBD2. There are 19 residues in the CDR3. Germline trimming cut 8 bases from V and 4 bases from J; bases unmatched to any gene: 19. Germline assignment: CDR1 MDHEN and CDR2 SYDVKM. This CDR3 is CASCNFLAGAIGGTGELFF. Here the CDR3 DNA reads TGTGCCAGCTGTAATTTCCTAGCGGGGGCCATTGGCGGCACCGGGGAGCTGTTTTTT.

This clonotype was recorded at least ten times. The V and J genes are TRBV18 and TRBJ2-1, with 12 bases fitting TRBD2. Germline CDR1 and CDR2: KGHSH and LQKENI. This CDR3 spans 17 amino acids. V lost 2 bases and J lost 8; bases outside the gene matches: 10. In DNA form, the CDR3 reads TGTGCCAGCTCACCAGGATCTAGCGGGAGGGGGACCTATGAGCAGTTCTTC. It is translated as CASSPGSSGRGTYEQFF.

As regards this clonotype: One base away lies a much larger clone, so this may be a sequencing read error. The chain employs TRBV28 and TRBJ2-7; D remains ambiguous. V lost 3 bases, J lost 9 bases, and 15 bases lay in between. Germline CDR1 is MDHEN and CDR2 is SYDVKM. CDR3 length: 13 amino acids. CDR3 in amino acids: CASSLVGASGQYF. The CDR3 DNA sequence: TGTGCCAGCAGTTTGGTCGGAGCGTCCGGGCAGTACTTC.

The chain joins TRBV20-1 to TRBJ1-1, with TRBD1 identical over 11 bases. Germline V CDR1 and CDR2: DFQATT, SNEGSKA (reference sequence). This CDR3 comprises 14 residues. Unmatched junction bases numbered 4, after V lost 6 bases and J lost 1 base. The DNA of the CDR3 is TGCAGTGCCCCGGACAGGGGGCGGAACACTGAAGCTTTCTTT. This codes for CSAPDRGRNTEAFF.

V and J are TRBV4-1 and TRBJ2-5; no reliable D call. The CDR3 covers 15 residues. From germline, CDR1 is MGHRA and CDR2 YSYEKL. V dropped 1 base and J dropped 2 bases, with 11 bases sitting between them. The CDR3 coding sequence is TGCGCCAGCAGCCAAGGGATCCAGGAACAAGAGACCCAGTACTTC. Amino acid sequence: CASSQGIQEQETQYF.

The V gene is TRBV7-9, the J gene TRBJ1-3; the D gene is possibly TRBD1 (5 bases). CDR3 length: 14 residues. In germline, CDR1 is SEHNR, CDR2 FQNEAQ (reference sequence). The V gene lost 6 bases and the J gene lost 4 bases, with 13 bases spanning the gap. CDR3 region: CASRSQSGGNTIYF. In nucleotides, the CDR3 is TGTGCCAGCAGGAGCCAGTCAGGGGGAAACACCATATATTTT.

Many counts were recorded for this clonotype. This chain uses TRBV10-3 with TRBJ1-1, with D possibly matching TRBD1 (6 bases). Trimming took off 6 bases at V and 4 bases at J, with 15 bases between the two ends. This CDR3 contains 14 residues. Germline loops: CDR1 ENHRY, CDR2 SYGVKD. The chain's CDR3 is CAIRPGGQSTEAFF. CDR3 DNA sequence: TGTGCCATCAGGCCAGGTGGACAGTCCACTGAAGCTTTCTTT.

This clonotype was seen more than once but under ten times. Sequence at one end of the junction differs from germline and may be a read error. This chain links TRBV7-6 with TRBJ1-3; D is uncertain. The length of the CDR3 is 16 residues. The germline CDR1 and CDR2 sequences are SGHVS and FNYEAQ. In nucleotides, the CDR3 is TGTGCCGGCAGCTTAGTCCCTGGGAACTCTGGAAACACCATATATTTT. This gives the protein CAGSLVPGNSGNTIYF. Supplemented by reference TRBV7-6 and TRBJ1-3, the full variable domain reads GAGVSQSPRYKVTKRGQDVALRCDPISGHVSLYWYRQALGQGPEFLTYFNYEAQQDKSGLPNDRFSAERPEGSISTLTIQRTEQRDSAMYRCAGSLVPGNSGNTIYFGEGSWLTVV.

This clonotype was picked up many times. The CDR3 DNA is TGTGCTAGTGGTGCCCTGAGAGCCTCTGGAAACACCATATATTTT. It specifies CASGALRASGNTIYF. The chain links TRBV12-5 to TRBJ1-3; unclear D gene. Germline loops: CDR1 LGHNT, CDR2 FRNRAP. The CDR3 length is 15 residues. Trimming cost V 5 bases and J 0 bases, with 11 bases left between them. The entire variable domain, with the rest obtained from reference TRBV12-5 and TRBJ1-3, is as follows: DARVTQTPRHKVTEMGQEVTMRCQPILGHNTVFWYRQTMMQGLELLAYFRNRAPLDDSGMPKDRFSAEMPDATLATLKIQPSEPRDSAVYFCASGALRASGNTIYFGEGSWLTVV.

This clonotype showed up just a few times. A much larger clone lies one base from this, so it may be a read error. The CDR3 loop is CASSDLAGGTYEQFF. The CDR3 bases are TGTGCCAGCAGTGACCTAGCGGGTGGAACCTACGAGCAGTTCTTC. The chain recombines TRBV2 with TRBJ2-1, with TRBD2 matching over 8 bases. V was pared by 3 bases and J by 10 bases, with 11 bases of the junction left unmatched. Germline assignment: CDR1 SNHLY and CDR2 FYNNEI. The CDR3 is 15 amino acids.

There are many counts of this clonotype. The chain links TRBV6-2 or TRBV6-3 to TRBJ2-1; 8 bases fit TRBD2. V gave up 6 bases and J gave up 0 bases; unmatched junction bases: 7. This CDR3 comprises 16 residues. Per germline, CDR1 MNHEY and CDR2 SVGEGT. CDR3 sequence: CASRLAGDPSYNEQFF. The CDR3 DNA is TGTGCCAGCAGGCTAGCGGGTGATCCCTCCTACAATGAGCAGTTCTTC.

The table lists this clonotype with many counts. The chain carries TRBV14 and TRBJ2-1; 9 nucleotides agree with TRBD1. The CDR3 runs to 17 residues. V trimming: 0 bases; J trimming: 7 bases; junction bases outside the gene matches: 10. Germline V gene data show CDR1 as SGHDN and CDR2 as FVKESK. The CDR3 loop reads CASSQDFRTGDGNEQFF. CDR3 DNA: TGTGCCAGCAGCCAAGATTTCCGGACAGGGGATGGAAATGAGCAGTTCTTC.

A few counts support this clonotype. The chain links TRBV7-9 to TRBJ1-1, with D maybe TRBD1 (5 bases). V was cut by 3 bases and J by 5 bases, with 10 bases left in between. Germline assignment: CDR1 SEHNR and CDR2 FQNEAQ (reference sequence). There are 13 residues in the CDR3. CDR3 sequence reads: CASSFQGDTEAFF. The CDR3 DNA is TGTGCCAGCAGCTTTCAGGGTGATACTGAAGCTTTCTTT.

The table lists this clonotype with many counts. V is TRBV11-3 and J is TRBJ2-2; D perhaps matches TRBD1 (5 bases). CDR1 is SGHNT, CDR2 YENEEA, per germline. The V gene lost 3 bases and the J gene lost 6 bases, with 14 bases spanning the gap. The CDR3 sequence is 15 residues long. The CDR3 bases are TGTGCCAGCAGCTTCGTGGGGCTGATCGCCGGGGAGCTGTTTTTT. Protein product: CASSFVGLIAGELFF.

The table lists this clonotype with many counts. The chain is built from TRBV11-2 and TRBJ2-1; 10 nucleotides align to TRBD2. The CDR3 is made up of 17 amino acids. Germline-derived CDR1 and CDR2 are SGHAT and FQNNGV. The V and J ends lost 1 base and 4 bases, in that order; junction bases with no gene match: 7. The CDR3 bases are TGTGCCAGCAGCTTAGGTCTTACTAGCGGGACTTACAATGAGCAGTTCTTC. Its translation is CASSLGLTSGTYNEQFF. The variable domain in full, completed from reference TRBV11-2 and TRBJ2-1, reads EAGVAQSPRYKIIEKRQSVAFWCNPISGHATLYWYQQILGQGPKLLIQFQNNGVVDDSQLPKDRFSAERLKGVDSTLKIQPAKLEDSAVYLCASSLGLTSGTYNEQFFGPGTRLTVL.

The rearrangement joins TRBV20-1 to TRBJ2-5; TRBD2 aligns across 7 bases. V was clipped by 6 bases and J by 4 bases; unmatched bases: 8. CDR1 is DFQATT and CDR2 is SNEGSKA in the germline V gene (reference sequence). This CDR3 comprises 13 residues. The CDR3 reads CSAQEAGVETQYF. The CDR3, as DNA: TGCAGTGCGCAAGAGGCGGGAGTAGAGACCCAGTACTTC.

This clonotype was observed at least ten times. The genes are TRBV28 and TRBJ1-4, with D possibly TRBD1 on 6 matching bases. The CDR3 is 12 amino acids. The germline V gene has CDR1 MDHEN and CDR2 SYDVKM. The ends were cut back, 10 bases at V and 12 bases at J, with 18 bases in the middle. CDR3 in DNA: TGTGCCATCGTCGGGCCAAGACAGGAACTGTTTTTT. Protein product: CAIVGPRQELFF.

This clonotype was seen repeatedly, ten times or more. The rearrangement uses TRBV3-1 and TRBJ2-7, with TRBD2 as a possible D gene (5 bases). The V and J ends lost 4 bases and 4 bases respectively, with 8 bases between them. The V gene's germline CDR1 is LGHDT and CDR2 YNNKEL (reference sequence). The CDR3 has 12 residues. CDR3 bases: TGTGCCAGCAGCCCTTCGGGATACGAGCAGTACTTC. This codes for CASSPSGYEQYF.

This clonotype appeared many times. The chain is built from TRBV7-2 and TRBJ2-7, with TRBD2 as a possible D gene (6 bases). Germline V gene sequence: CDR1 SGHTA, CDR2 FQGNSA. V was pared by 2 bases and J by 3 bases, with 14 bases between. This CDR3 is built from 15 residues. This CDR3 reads CASSLTGTPSYEQYF. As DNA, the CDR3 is TGTGCCAGCAGCTTAACCGGGACTCCCAGCTACGAGCAGTACTTC.

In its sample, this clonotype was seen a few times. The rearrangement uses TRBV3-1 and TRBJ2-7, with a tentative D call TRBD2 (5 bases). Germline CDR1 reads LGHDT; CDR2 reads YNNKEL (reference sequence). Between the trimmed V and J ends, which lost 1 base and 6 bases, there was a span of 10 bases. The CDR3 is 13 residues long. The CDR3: CASSQVREFEQYF. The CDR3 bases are TGTGCCAGCAGCCAAGTGAGGGAGTTCGAGCAGTACTTC.

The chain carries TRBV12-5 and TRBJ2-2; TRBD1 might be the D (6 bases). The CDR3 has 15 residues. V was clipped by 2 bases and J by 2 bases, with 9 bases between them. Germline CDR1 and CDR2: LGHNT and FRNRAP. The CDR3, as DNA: TGTGCTAGTGGTTTGTCACAGGGAAACACCGGGGAGCTGTTTTTT. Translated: CASGLSQGNTGELFF.

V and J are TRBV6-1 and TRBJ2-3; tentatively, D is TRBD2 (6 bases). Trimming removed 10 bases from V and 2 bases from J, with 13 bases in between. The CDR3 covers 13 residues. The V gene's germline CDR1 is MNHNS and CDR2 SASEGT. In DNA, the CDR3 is TGTGCCACTAGGAGGGCGGCCACAGATACGCAGTATTTT. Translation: CATRRAATDTQYF.

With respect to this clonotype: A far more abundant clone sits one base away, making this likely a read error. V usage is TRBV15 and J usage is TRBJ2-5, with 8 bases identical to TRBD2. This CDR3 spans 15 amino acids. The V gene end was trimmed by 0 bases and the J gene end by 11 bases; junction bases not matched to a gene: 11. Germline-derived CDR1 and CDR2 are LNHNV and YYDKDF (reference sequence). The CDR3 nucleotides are TGTGCCACCAGCAGAGACGGGAGGGGGTACAATGAGCAGTACTTC. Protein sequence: CATSRDGRGYNEQYF.

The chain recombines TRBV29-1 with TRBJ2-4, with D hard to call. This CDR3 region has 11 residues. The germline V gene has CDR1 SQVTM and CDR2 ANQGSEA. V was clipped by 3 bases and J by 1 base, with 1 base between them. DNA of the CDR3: TGCAGCGTTGAGGCCAAAAACATTCAGTACTTC. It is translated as CSVEAKNIQYF.

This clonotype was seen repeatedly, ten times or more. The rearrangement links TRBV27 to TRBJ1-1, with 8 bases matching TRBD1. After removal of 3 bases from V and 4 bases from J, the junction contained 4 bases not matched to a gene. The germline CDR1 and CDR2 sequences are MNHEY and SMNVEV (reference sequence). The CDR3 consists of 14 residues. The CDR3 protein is CASSFRGRFTEAFF. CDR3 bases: TGTGCCAGCAGTTTCAGGGGGCGCTTCACTGAAGCTTTCTTT.

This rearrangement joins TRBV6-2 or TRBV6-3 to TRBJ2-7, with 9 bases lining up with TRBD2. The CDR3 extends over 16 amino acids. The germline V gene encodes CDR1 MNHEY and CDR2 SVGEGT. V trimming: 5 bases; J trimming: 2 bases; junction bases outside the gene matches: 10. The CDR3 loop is CASSMGASGIPYEQYF. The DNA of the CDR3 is TGTGCCAGCAGTATGGGGGCTAGCGGGATCCCCTACGAGCAGTACTTC.